This T cell receptor beta chain was recovered during a study of radiotherapy plus CTLA-4 blockade in lung cancer. Enrolled patients, whose metastatic non-small-cell lung cancer was chemo-refractory, received focal radiation plus CTLA-4 blockade with ipilimumab. Study-level findings and limits: Alongside interferon-beta, early blood T cell clone dynamics were reportedly the best predictor of response.

On this clone itself: Its target is not known.

Method: immunoSEQ multiplex PCR; TCRdb's copy keeps in-frame clones and lacks some. The table has 40,000 or so clones, over 65% seen once. The CDR3 has 12 residues. V was shortened by 3 bases and J by 5 bases, with 10 bases between the two germline ends. The germline CDR1 and CDR2 sequences are GTSNPN and SVGIG (reference sequence). The chain employs TRBV30 and TRBJ2-5; no reliable D call. The receptor was derived from a human donor with non-small cell lung cancer who had stable disease on radiotherapy plus ipilimumab. The sequenced sample was peripheral blood, obtained from a patient treated with radiotherapy plus ipilimumab. The DNA of the CDR3 is TGTGCCTGGAGCCCCCCCCATGAGACCCAGTACTTC. It is translated as CAWSPPHETQYF.